One and the same sample provided the 2 T cell receptor beta chains below, sequenced in a study of T cell responses to AZD1222 COVID-19 vaccine. The table came from immunoSEQ multiplex PCR; TCRdb's copy has only in-frame clones and leaves some out. The table records over 150,000 clones, 85% to 95% of them present only once. Sequencing used peripheral blood, obtained 28 days after the second AZD1222 dose. The receptor source for this set is an adult who received the AZD1222 COVID-19 vaccine.

V is TRBV18 and J is TRBJ2-2; weak D call: TRBD1 (5 bases). Germline-derived CDR1 and CDR2 are KGHSH and LQKENI. Between the trimmed V and J ends, which lost 4 bases and 0 bases, there was a span of 6 bases. This CDR3 is built from 14 residues. The CDR3 region has the DNA TGTGCCAGCTCACGGACAACGAACACCGGGGAGCTGTTTTTT. Amino acid sequence: CASSRTTNTGELFF. The full variable domain, in which reference TRBV18 and TRBJ2-2 provide the parts outside the CDR3, is NAGVMQNPRHLVRRRGQEARLRCSPMKGHSHVYWYRQLPEEGLKFMVYLQKENIIDESGMPKERFSAEFPKEGPSILRIQQVVRGDSAAYFCASSRTTNTGELFFGEGSRLTVL.

The V and J genes are TRBV29-1 and TRBJ1-1, with D unresolved. This CDR3 contains 12 residues. CDR1 SQVTM and CDR2 ANQGSEA come from the germline V gene. Trimming pared 2 bases from V and 10 bases from J, leaving 14 bases between. Here the CDR3 DNA reads TGCAGCGTTGAATCGGCACCCTTGGGAGCTTTCTTT. It is translated as CSVESAPLGAFF. The whole variable domain, filled in from reference TRBV29-1 and TRBJ1-1, reads SAVISQKPSRDICQRGTSLTIQCQVDSQVTMMFWYRQQPGQSLTLIATANQGSEATYESGFVIDKFPISRPNLTFSTLTVSNMSPEDSSIYLCSVESAPLGAFFGQGTRLTVV.